This TCR beta chain came from a study of blood T cell repertoires in COVID-19. The CDR3 runs to 15 residues. Repertoires were generated with immunoSEQ multiplex PCR, while TCRdb's copy carries only in-frame clones and drops some. The table records 130,000 to 150,000 clones, more than 75% of them present only once. The gene calls are TRBV12-2 and TRBJ1-2. TRBV12-2 is a known pseudogene. Sequenced sample: peripheral blood. This TCR was sampled from a woman aged 70 to 79 with COVID-19, enrolled during active disease. The CDR3 loop reads CASRFGVSAFYGYTF. CDR3 nucleotides: TGTGCAAGTCGCTTCGGGGTCTCCGCCTTCTATGGCTACACCTTC.